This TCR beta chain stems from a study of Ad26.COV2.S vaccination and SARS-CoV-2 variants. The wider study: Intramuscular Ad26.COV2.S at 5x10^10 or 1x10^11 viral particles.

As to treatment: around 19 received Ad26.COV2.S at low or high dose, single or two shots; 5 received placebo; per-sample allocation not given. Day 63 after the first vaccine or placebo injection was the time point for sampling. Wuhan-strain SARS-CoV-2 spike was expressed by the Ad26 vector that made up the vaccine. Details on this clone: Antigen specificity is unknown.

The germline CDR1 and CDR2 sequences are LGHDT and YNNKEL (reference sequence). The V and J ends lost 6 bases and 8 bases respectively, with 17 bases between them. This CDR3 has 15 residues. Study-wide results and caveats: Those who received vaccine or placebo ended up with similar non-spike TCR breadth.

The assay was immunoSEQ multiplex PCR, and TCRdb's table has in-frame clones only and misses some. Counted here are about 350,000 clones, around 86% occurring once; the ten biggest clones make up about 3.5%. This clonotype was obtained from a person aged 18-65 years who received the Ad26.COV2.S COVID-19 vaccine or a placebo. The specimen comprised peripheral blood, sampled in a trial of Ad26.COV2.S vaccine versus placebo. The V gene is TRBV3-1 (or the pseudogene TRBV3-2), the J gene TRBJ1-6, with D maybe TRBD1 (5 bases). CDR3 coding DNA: TGTGCCAGCAGACTTTCGACAGTTGGATATTCACCCCTCCACTTT. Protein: CASRLSTVGYSPLHF.